The sequence of this TCR beta chain was determined in a study of cytomegalovirus exposure and HLA in healthy donors. Study results and limitations: Sequencing depth across donors, presence/absence analyses assumed, was roughly uniform.

13 Jbeta primers and 60 Vbeta primers were used for the PCR. Method: immunoSEQ multiplex PCR; TCRdb's copy keeps in-frame clones and lacks some. Seen here are 120,000 or so clones, about three quarters observed once, and the top ten hold around 2.9%. V was pared by 0 bases and J by 2 bases, with 20 bases between. The CDR3 spans 19 residues. From germline, CDR1 is LGHNA and CDR2 YNFKEQ. About this clone: Its cognate antigen is unknown.

J is TRBJ2-1 and V is TRBV4-2; D is undetermined. The sample was PBMCs. This sequence was found in a woman aged 55-70 years in good health and CMV-seropositive. CDR3 DNA: TGTGCCAGCAGCCAAGAAGTCCTTACGCTGGGCTGGCCCTACAATGAGCAGTTCTTC. Its protein is CASSQEVLTLGWPYNEQFF.